This TCR beta chain was sequenced during a study of prognosis after radiotherapy for stage I lung cancer. Genomic DNA was subjected to two-round multiplex PCR for amplification of TCR beta CDR3. First-round PCR used primers specific to each TRBV and TRBJ gene. Using its own MiXCR run on the multiplex PCR reads, TCRdb lists one record per CDR3 protein. The table has tens of thousands of distinct CDR3 sequences, just over 45% seen once. The V segment lost 5 bases and the J segment 7 bases; nucleotides outside the gene matches: 6. The CDR3 covers 14 residues. Germline CDR1 reads DFQATT; CDR2 reads SNEGSKA (reference sequence). A note on this clonotype: What it recognizes is unknown.

General observations from the study: Patients with metastases reportedly showed TRBV and TRBJ gene usage that differed from patients without metastases.

The chain recombines TRBV20-1 with TRBJ2-1; 12 bases align to TRBD2. This clonotype was obtained from a donor aged 50 or older with non-small cell lung cancer. The sequencing here drew on PBMCs, taken before or after stereotactic body radiation therapy (not recorded which). In nucleotides, the CDR3 is TGCAGTGCTCAACGGACTAGCGGGAAGAATGAGCAGTTCTTC. As protein: CSAQRTSGKNEQFF.